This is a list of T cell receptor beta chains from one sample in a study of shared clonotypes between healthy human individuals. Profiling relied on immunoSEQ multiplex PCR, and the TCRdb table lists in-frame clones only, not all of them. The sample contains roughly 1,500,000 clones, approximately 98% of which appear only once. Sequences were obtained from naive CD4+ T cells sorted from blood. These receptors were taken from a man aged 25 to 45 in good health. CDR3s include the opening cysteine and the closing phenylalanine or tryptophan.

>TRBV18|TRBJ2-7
CASSPPGRELVYEQYF
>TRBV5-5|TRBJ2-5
CASVGLAGAPETQYF
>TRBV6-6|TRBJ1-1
CASSFQGFGTEAFF
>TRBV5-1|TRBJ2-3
CASSLGLAGGDTQYF
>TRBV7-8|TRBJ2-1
CASSLTLAGTSYNEQFF
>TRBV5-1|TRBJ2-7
CASSSEALGYEQYF
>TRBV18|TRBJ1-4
CASSRGRATTNEKLFF
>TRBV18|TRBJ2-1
CASSPPDRSSYNEQFF
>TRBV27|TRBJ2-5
CASSFRHGVTQYF
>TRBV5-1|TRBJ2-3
CASSLRPREGRGDTQYF
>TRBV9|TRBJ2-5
CASSVGGHTGETQYF
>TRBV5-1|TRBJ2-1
CASSPTRDRGLNEQFF
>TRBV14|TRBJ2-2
CASSLKVATGELFF
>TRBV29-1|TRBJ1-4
CSVVPGNNEKLFF
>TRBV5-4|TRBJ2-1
CASSFFGGRTTSEQFF
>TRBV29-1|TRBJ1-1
CSVEAIQSIPEAFF
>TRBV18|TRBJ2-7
CASSPLDRGEAEQYF
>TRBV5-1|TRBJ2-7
CASSLAAGAYEQYF
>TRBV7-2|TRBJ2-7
CASSLTSDAYEQYF
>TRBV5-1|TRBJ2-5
CASSLGGVQETQYF
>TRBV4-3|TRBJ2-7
CASSQDSRAEQYF
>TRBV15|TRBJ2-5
CATSNDRGQETQYF
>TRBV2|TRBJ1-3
CASSVSGGTGNTIYF
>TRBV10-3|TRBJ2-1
CAIRDRGLSNEQFF
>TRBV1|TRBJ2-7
CTSSQDSLAGGSYEQYF
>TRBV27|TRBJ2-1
CASSLMASSNEQFF
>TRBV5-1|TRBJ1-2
CASSLVAGQGYGYTF
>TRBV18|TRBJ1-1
CASSPNKTGLNTEAFF
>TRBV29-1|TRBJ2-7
CSALAGSYEQYF
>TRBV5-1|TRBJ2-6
CASRTDSSGANVLTF
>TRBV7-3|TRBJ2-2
CASRESGSGELFF
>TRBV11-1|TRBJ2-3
CASAQGAGDTQYF
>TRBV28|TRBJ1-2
CASSLLSGYTF
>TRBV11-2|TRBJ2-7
CASSSHIGSEQYF
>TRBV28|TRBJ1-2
CASSKTANYGYTF
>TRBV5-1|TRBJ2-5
CASSLGTRQETQYF
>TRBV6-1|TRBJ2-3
CASSESGRTDTQYF
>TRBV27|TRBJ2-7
CASSLPGQPYEQYF
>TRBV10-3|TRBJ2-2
CAIAILAGAGGELFF
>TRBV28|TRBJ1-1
CASVSLWPMDTEAFF
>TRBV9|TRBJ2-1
CASSVTPRAREAHSYNEQFF
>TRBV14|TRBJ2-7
CASSQSSGITYEQYF
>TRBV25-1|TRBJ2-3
CASSLAGAVDTQYF
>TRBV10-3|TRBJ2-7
CAISESVRTRPYEQYF
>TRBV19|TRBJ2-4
CASSTARGSAKNIQYF
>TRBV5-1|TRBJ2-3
CASSFGTSGRRTDTQYF